Presented here are 8 T cell receptor beta chains from one specimen sequenced in a study of beta chain features in type 1 diabetes. Study findings and constraints: When Type 1 diabetes patients were examined, their TCRB CDR3s proved moderately but significantly shorter in all four CD4+ subsets.

Which antigens these TCRs recognize remains unknown. Expressed TCRB transcripts were sequenced after all isolated RNA was converted to cDNA. The method was immunoSEQ multiplex PCR; TCRdb's version includes in-frame clones alone and lacks a portion of them. Found here are about 340,000 clones, 13% of them singletons; the top ten hold roughly 0.015%. Material for sequencing was naive CD4+ T cells from blood. Receptors originate from a young woman with type 1 diabetes.

This clone was observed a handful of times. V is TRBV15 and J is TRBJ2-7, with 14 bases lining up with TRBD2. The germline CDR1 and CDR2 sequences are LNHNV and YYDKDF (reference sequence). V was clipped by 2 bases and J by 6 bases; unmatched bases: 6. The CDR3 spans 16 residues. The CDR3 here is CATSRSGTSGRREQYV. The CDR3 coding sequence is TGTGCCACCAGCAGATCCGGGACTAGCGGGAGACGCGAGCAGTACGTC.

This clone was seen more than once but under ten times. The chain carries TRBV4-1 and TRBJ2-5; perhaps TRBD2 as D (7 bases). The CDR3 runs 17 residues. Germline V gene sequence: CDR1 MGHRA, CDR2 YSYEKL. Trimming removed 3 bases from V and 7 bases from J, with 24 bases in between. CDR3 DNA: TGCGCCAGCAGCCACCAGCGGGGACACCAAGGGGAATTGACCCAGTACTTC. The encoded protein is CASSHQRGHQGELTQYF.

This clone occurred a few times. V gene TRBV30 combines with J gene TRBJ1-1, with D perhaps matching TRBD1 (5 bases). Trimming removed 3 bases at V and 4 bases at J, with 12 bases between. Per germline, CDR1 GTSNPN and CDR2 SVGIG (reference sequence). This CDR3 spans 13 amino acids. The CDR3 region is CAWSVDSSTEAFF. The DNA for the CDR3 is TGTGCCTGGAGCGTCGACAGTAGCACTGAAGCTTTCTTT.

The chain is built from TRBV19 and TRBJ1-2; TRBD1 is a possible D gene (6 bases). This CDR3 has 15 residues. Deletions cut 1 base from V and 1 base from J, with 10 bases between. Germline CDR1 reads LNHDA; CDR2 reads SQIVND (reference sequence). DNA of the CDR3: TGTGCCAGTAGTATAGTGGGACAACTTAACTATGGCTACACCTTC. Protein product: CASSIVGQLNYGYTF.

The J gene is TRBJ1-3, the V gene TRBV30; unclear D gene. The germline gives CDR1 GTSNPN, CDR2 SVGIG (reference sequence). V lost 4 bases, J lost 0 bases, and 4 bases lay in between. CDR3 length: 12 amino acids. This chain's CDR3 is CAWINSGNTIYF. In nucleotides, the CDR3 is TGTGCCTGGATTAACTCTGGAAACACCATATATTTT.

This clone has more than one count but fewer than ten. The V call is TRBV5-1, the J call TRBJ2-5; TRBD1 aligns across 7 bases. This CDR3 has 15 amino acids. Germline V CDR1 and CDR2: SGHRS, YFSETQ. Trimming cost V 3 bases and J 4 bases; bases outside gene matches: 9. DNA for the CDR3: TGCGCCAGCAGCTCGTTGACAGGGAACTTAGAGACCCAGTACTTC. It codes for CASSSLTGNLETQYF.

This chain connects TRBV7-9 to TRBJ2-2; no clear D. The CDR3 is 16 residues long. From germline, CDR1 is SEHNR and CDR2 FQNEAQ (reference sequence). V lost 0 bases to trimming and J lost 2 bases, with 10 bases between them. DNA of the CDR3: TGTGCCAGCAGCTTAGCAGCTAGACCCAACACCGGGGAGCTGTTTTTT. This codes for CASSLAARPNTGELFF. Drawing the rest from reference TRBV7-9 and TRBJ2-2, the complete variable domain is DTGVSQNPRHKITKRGQNVTFRCDPISEHNRLYWYRQTLGQGPEFLTYFQNEAQLEKSRLLSDRFSAERPKGSFSTLEIQRTEQGDSAMYLCASSLAARPNTGELFFGEGSRLTVL.

This clone was seen a few times. The chain uses TRBV28 and TRBJ2-2, with TRBD1 matching over 9 bases. The CDR3 is 15 residues long. Looked up from germline, CDR1 is MDHEN and CDR2 is SYDVKM. V was pared by 8 bases and J by 3 bases, with 7 bases of the junction left unmatched. The CDR3, as DNA: TGTGCCAGCGGCCCGGGACAGGGATACACCGGGGAGCTGTTTTTT. Encoded protein: CASGPGQGYTGELFF.